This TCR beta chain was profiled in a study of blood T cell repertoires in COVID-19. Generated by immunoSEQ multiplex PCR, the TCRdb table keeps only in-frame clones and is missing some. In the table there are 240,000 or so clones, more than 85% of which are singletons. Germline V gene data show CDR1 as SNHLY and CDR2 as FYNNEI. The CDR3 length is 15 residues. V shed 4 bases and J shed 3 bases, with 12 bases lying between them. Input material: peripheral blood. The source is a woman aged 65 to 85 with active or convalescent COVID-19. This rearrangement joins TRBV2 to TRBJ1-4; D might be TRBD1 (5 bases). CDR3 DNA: TGTGCCAGCAGTGGGGAGGGGCGAGCTAATGAAAAACTGTTTTTT. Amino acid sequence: CASSGEGRANEKLFF.